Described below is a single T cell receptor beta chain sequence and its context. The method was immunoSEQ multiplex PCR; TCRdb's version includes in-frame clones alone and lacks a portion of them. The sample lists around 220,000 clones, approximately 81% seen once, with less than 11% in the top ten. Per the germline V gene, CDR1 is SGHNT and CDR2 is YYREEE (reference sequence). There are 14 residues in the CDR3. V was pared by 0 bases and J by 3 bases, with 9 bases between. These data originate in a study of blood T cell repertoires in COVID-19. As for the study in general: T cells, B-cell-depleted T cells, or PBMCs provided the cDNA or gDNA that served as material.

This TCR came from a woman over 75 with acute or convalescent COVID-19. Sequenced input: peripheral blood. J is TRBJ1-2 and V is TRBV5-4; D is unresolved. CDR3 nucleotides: TGTGCCAGCAGCTTGGGAGGCAGCGACTATGGCTACACCTTC. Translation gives CASSLGGSDYGYTF.